This T cell receptor (beta chain) was sequenced for a study of cytomegalovirus exposure and HLA in healthy donors. Study-level results: In a later analysis, parvovirus B19, influenza, CMV and Epstein-Barr virus appeared linked to several top co-occurrence clusters. It was reported that the classifier diagnosed cytomegalovirus status with high specificity and sensitivity in both the original and validation cohorts.

PCR primers comprised 60 Vbeta and 13 Jbeta primers. Libraries were prepared by immunoSEQ multiplex PCR; TCRdb keeps only in-frame clonotypes and omits some of them. The repertoire consists of roughly 130,000 clones, with around 85% occurring once and the leading ten covering about 2%. The CDR3 contains 16 residues. Germline CDR1 and CDR2: SGDLS and YYNGEE. The V end lost 4 bases, the J end lost 2 bases, and 19 bases lay between the germline ends. About this clone: Its antigen is unidentified.

The specimen sequenced was PBMCs. The receptor was isolated from a young man in good health and CMV-seronegative. This chain connects TRBV9 to TRBJ2-7, with a tentative D call TRBD2 (6 bases). The chain's CDR3 is CASSITGGAAAYEQYF. CDR3 DNA: TGTGCCAGCAGCATAACCGGGGGTGCTGCAGCCTACGAGCAGTACTTC. Full variable domain (rest looked up from reference TRBV9 and TRBJ2-7): DSGVTQTPKHLITATGQRVTLRCSPRSGDLSVYWYQQSLDQGLQFLIQYYNGEERAKGNILERFSAQQFPDLHSELNLSSLELGDSALYFCASSITGGAAAYEQYFGPGTRLTVT.